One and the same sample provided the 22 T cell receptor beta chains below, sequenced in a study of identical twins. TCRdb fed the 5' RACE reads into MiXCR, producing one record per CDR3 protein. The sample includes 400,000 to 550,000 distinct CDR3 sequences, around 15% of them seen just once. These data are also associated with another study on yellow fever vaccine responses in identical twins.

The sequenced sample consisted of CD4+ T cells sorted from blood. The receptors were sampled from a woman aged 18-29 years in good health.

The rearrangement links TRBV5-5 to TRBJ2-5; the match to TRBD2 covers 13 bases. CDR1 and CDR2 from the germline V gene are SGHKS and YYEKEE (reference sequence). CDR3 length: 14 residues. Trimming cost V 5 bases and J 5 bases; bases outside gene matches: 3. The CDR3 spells CASRLAGGPETQYF. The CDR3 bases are TGTGCCAGCAGACTAGCGGGGGGGCCGGAGACCCAGTACTTC.

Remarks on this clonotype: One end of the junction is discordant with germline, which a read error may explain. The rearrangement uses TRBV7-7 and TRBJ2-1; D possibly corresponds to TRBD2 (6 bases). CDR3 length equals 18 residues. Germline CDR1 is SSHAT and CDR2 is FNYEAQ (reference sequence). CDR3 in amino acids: CASSLFLIGGSSYNEQFF. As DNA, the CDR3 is TGTGCTAGCAGCTTATTCCTGATTGGGGGGAGCTCCTACAATGAGCAGTTCTTC.

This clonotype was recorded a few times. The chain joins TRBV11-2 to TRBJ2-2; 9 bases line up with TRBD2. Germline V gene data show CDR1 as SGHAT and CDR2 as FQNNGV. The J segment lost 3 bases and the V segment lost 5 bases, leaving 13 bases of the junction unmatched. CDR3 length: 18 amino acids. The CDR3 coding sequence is TGTGCCAGCAGCCCCCGCCAGCGGCTAGCGGGATACACCGGGGAGCTGTTTTTT. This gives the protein CASSPRQRLAGYTGELFF.

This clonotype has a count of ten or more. The CDR3 here is CASSQTGGETQYF. The DNA for the CDR3 is TGCGCCAGCAGCCAAACGGGTGGAGAGACCCAGTACTTC. V and J are TRBV5-1 and TRBJ2-5; D gene unclear. The V gene's germline CDR1 is SGHRS and CDR2 YFSETQ. V was cut by 4 bases and J by 4 bases, with 11 bases left in between. This CDR3 is 13 amino acids long. The full variable domain, in which reference TRBV5-1 and TRBJ2-5 provide the parts outside the CDR3, is KAGVTQTPRYLIKTRGQQVTLSCSPISGHRSVSWYQQTPGQGLQFLFEYFSETQRNKGNFPGRFSGRQFSNSRSEMNVSTLELGDSALYLCASSQTGGETQYFGPGTRLLVL.

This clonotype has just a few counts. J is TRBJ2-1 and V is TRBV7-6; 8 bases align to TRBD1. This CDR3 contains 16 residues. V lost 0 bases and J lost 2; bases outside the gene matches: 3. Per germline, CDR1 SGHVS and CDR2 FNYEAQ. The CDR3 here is CASSLAGRGPYNEQFF. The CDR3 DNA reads TGTGCCAGCAGCTTAGCGGGCAGGGGGCCCTACAATGAGCAGTTCTTC.

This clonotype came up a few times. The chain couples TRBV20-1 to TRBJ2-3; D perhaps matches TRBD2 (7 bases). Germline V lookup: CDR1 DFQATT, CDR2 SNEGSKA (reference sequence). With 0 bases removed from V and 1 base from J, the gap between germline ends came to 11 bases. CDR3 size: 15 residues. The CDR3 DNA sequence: TGCAGTGCTAGAGATTGGCGGGGGCGCACAGATACGCAGTATTTT. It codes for CSARDWRGRTDTQYF.

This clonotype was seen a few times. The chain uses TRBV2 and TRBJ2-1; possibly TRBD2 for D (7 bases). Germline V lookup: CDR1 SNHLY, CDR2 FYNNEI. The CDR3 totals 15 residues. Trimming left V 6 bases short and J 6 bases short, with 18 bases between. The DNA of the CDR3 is TGTGCCAGCAGGAGGCGGGCGGGGGCACCCAATGAGCAGTTCTTC. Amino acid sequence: CASRRRAGAPNEQFF.

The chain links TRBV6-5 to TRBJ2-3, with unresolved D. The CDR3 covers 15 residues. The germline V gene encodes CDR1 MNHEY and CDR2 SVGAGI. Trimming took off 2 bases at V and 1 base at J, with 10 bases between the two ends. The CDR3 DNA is TGTGCCAGCAGTTACGGTCAGATAGGCACAGATACGCAGTATTTT. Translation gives CASSYGQIGTDTQYF.

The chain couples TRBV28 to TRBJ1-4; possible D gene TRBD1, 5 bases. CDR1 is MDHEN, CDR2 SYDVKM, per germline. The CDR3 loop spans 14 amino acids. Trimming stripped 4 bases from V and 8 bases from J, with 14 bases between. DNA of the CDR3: TGTGCCAGCAGTTCAGCAGGGTTGTGGGAAAAACTGTTTTTT. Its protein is CASSSAGLWEKLFF.

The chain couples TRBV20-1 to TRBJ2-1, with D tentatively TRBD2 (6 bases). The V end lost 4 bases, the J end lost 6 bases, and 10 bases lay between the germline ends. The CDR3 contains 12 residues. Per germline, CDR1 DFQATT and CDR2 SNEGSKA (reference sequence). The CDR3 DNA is TGCAGTGCTATGGACTACCTCAATGAGCAGTTCTTC. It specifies CSAMDYLNEQFF.

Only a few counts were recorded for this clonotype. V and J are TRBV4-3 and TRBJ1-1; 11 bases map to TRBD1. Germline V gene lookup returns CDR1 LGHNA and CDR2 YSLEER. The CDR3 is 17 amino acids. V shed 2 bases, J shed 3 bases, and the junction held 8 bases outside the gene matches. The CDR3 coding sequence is TGCGCCAGCAGCCAAATAGGGACAGGGGGTTTTGACACTGAAGCTTTCTTT. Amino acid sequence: CASSQIGTGGFDTEAFF.

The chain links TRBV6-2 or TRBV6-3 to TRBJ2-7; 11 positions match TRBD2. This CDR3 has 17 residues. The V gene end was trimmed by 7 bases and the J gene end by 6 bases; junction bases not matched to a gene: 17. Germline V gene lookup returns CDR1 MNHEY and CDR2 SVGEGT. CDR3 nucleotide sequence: TGTGCCAGCACCCACCGGGCTAGCGGGAGGTTTATTGGCGAGCAGTACTTC. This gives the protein CASTHRASGRFIGEQYF.

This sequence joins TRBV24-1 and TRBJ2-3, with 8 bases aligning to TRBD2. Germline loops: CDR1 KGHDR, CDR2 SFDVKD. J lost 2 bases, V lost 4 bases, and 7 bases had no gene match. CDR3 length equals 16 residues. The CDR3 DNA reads TGTGCCACCAGTGACCTTAGCGGGGAATACACAGATACGCAGTATTTT. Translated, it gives CATSDLSGEYTDTQYF.

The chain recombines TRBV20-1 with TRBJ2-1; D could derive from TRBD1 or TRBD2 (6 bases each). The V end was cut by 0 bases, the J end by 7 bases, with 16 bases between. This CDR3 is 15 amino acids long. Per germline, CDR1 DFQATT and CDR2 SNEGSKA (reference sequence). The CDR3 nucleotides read TGCAGTGCTAGAGATAGGCTTCGAGGGGGGAATGAGCAGTTCTTC. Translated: CSARDRLRGGNEQFF.

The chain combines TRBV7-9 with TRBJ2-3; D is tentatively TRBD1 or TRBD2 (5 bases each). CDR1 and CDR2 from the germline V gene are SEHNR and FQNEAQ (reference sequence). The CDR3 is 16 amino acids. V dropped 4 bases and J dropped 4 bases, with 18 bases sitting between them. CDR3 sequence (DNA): TGTGCCAGCAGCTCGGGACCGTCCCTGGGGGCAGATACGCAGTATTTT. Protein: CASSSGPSLGADTQYF.

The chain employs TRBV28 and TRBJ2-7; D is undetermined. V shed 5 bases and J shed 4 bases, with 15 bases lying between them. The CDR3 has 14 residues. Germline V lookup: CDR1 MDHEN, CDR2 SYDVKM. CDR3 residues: CASSEYGARYEQYF. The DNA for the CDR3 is TGTGCCAGCAGTGAGTATGGAGCGAGGTACGAGCAGTACTTC.

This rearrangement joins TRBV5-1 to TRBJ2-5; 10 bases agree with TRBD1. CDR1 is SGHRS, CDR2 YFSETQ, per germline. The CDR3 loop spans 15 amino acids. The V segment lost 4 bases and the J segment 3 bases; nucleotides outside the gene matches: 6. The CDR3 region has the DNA TGCGCCAGCAGCCCGAGTGGGACAGGGGAAGAGACCCAGTACTTC. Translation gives CASSPSGTGEETQYF.

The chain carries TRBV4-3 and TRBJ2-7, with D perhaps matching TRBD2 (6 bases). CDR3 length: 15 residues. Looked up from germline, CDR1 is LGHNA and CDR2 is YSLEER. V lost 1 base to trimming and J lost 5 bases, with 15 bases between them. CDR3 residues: CASSQGRLASHEQYF. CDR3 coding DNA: TGCGCCAGCAGCCAAGGTCGGCTAGCGTCCCACGAGCAGTACTTC.

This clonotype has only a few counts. The CDR3 DNA is TGTGCCAGCAGCTTATTTTCCCCTGGGGGGTCCAATGAGCAGTTCTTC. It translates to CASSLFSPGGSNEQFF. The chain is built from TRBV7-2 and TRBJ2-1; TRBD2 is a possible D gene (6 bases). The CDR3 covers 16 residues. CDR1 is SGHTA, CDR2 FQGNSA, per germline. Trimming removed 2 bases from V and 6 bases from J, with 17 bases in between.

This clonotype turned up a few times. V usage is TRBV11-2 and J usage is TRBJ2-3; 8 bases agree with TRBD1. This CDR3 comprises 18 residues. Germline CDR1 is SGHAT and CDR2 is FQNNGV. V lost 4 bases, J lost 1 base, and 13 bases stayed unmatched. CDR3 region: CASSSRDRTLGGTDTQYF. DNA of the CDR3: TGTGCCAGCAGCTCCCGGGACAGGACCCTCGGGGGCACAGATACGCAGTATTTT.

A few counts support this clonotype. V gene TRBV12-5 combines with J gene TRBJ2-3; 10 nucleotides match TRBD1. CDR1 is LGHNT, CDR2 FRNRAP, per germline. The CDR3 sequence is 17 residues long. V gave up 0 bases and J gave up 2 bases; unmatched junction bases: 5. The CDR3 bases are TGTGCTAGTGGTTTGGTCGCCGGGACAGGGGTCACAGATACGCAGTATTTT. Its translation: CASGLVAGTGVTDTQYF.

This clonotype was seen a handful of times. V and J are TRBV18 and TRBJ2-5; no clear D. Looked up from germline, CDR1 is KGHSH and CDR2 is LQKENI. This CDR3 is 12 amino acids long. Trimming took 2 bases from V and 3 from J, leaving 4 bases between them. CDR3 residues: CASSPVEETQYF. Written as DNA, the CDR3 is TGTGCCAGCTCACCAGTAGAAGAGACCCAGTACTTC.